This T cell receptor beta chain came from a study of shared clonotypes between healthy human individuals. CDR1 is SNHLY and CDR2 is FYNNEI in the germline V gene. Deletions cut 6 bases from V and 2 bases from J, with 14 bases between. CDR3 length: 14 residues. Study outcomes and limitations: Clonotype sharing among donors, it was expected, would be affected by sequencing depth.

This clone was recorded only once. Its antigen is as yet unknown. TCRdb keeps only in-frame clones here, not all; method: immunoSEQ multiplex PCR. The data hold 2,500,000 or so clones, with about 90% observed a single time. The V call is TRBV2, the J call TRBJ2-7, with D perhaps matching TRBD1 or TRBD2 (5 bases each). Sample: naive CD4+ T cells from PBMCs. As for subset: CD45RA+ positively selected. This receptor was obtained from a man between 18 and 35 years old in good health. Some clones in this sample may be carry-over from other donors' samples. CDR3 sequence reads: CASRFQGPTYEQYF. The CDR3 nucleotides are TGTGCCAGCAGGTTTCAGGGACCAACCTACGAGCAGTACTTC.